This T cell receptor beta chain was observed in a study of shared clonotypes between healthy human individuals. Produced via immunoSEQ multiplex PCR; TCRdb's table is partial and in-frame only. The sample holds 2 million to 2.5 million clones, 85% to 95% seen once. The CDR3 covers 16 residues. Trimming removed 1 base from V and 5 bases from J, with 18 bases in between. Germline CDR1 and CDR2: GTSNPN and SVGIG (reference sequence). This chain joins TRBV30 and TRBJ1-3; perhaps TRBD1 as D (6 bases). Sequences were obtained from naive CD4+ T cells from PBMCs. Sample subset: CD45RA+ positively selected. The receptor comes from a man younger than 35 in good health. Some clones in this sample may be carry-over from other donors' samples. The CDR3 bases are TGTGCCTGGAGTGACCAGTGGGGGGGCCTGAGAAACACCATATATTTT. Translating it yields CAWSDQWGGLRNTIYF.